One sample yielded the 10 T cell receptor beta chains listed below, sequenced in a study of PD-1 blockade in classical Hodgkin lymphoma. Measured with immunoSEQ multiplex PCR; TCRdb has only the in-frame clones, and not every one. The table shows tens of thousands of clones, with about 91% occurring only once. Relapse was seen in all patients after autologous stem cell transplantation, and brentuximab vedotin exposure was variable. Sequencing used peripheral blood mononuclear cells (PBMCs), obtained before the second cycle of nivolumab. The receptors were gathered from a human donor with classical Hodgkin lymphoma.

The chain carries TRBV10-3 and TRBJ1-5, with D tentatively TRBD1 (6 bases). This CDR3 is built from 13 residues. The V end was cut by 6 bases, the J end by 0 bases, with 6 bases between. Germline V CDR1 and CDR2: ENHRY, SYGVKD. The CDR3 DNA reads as TGTGCCATCAGGGACAGTAGCAATCAGCCCCAGCATTTT. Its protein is CAIRDSSNQPQHF.

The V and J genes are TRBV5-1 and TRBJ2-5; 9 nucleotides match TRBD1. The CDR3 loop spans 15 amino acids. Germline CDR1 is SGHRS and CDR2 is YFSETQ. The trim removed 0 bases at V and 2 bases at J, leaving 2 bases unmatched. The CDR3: CASSLADRGQETQYF. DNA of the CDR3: TGCGCCAGCAGCTTGGCCGACAGGGGGCAAGAGACCCAGTACTTC.

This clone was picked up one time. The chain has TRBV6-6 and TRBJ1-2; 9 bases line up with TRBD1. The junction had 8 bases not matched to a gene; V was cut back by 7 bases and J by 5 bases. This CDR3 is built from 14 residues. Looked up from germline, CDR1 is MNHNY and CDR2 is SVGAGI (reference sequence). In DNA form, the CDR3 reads TGTGCCAGCACCCAATTCGGGACAGGGTATGGCTACACCTTC. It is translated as CASTQFGTGYGYTF.

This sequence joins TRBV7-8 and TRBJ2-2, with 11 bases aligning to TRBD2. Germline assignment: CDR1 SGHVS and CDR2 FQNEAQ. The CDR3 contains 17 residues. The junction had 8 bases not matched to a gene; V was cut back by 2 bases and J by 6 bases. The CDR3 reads CASSLQLAGVPSGELFF. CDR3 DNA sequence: TGTGCCAGCAGCTTACAACTAGCGGGAGTCCCTTCCGGGGAGCTGTTTTTT.

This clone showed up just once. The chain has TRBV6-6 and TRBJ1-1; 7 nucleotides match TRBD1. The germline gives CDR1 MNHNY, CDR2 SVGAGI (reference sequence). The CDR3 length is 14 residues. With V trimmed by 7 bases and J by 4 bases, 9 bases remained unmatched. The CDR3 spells CASNPQGWSTEAFF. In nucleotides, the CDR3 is TGTGCCAGCAACCCACAGGGGTGGTCCACTGAAGCTTTCTTT.

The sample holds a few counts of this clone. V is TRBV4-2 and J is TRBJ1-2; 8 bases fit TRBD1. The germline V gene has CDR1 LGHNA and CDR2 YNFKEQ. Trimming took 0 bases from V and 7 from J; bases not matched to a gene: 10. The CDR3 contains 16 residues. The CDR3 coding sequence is TGTGCCAGCAGCCAAGATTTCCCCACAGGGGGTGGTGGCTACACCTTC. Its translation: CASSQDFPTGGGGYTF.

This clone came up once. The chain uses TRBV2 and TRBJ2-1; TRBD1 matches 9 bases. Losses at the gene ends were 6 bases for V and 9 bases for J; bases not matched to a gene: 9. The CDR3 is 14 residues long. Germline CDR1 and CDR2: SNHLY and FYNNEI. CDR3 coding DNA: TGTGCCAGCAGGCTAGACAGGGGGTGGGTTGAGCAGTTCTTC. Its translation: CASRLDRGWVEQFF.

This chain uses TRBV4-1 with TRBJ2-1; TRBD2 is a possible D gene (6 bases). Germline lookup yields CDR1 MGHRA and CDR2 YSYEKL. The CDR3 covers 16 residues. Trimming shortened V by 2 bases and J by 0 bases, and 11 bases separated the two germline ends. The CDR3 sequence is CASSQLGSSSYNEQFF. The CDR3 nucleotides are TGCGCCAGCAGCCAACTCGGGAGCAGCTCCTACAATGAGCAGTTCTTC.

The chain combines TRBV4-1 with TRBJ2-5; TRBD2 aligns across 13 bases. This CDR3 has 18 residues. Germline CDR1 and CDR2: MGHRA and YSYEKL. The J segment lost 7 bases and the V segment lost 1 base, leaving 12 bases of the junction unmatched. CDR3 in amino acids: CASSQVSTSGGAVMTQYF. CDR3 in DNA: TGCGCCAGCAGCCAAGTTTCCACTAGCGGGGGGGCCGTAATGACCCAGTACTTC.

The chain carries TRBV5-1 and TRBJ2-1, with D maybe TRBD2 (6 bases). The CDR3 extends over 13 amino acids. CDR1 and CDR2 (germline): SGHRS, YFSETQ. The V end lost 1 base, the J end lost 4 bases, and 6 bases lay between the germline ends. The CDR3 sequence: CASSLREYNEQFF. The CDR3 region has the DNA TGCGCCAGCAGCTTGCGGGAGTACAATGAGCAGTTCTTC.